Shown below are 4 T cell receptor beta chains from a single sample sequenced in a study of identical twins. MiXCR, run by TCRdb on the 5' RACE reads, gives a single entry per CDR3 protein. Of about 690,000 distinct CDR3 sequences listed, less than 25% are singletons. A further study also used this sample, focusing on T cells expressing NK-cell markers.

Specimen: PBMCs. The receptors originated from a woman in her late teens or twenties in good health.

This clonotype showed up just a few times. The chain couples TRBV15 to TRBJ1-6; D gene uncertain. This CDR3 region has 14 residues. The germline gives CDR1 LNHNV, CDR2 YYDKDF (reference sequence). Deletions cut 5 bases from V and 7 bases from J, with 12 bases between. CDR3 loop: CATSDLVGNSPLHF. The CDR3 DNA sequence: TGTGCCACCAGCGACCTGGTAGGGAATTCACCCCTCCACTTT.

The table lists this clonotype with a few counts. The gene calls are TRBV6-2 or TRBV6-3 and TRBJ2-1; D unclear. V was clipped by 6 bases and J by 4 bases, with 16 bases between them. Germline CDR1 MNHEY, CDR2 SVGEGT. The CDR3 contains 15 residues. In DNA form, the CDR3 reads TGTGCCAGCAGACTACTTCCGACCGGATACAATGAGCAGTTCTTC. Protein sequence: CASRLLPTGYNEQFF.

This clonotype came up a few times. This chain's CDR3 is CASSWWTGLGNQPQHF. CDR3 nucleotide sequence: TGTGCCAGCAGTTGGTGGACAGGGTTGGGCAATCAGCCCCAGCATTTT. The genes are TRBV12-3 or TRBV12-4 and TRBJ1-5; 8 bases agree with TRBD1. With V trimmed by 4 bases and J by 2 bases, 7 bases remained unmatched. The CDR3 has 16 amino acids.

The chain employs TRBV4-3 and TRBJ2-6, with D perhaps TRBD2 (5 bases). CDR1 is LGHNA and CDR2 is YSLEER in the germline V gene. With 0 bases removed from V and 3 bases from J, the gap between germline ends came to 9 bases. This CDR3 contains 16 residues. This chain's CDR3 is CASSQDRGYGANVLTF. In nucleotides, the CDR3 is TGCGCCAGCAGCCAAGATCGAGGGTATGGGGCCAACGTCCTGACTTTC.